The source of this T cell receptor (beta chain) is a study of blood T cell repertoires in COVID-19 (dated by TCRdb to the early 2020s). Some background on the complete study: Samples covering the acute and convalescent phases of COVID-19 were provided by collaborators in the United States, Italy and Spain. The prospective study material was composed of cDNA or gDNA derived from T cells, B-cell-depleted T cells, or PBMCs. The samples were drawn from two sources: the first 160 participants of the ongoing ImmuneRACE study, and 1,000 to 1,500 subjects contributed by 6 global collaborators. Sample metadata almost always included a de-identified subject ID, COVID-19 status, age in years and sex. Subjects who had been exposed to COVID-19, were actively infected with it, or had recovered from it provided the deeply sampled blood TCRbeta repertoires that made up the dataset. The repertoires were made available in a free public database intended to serve as a resource for research on the immune response to SARS-CoV-2. Where available, HLA class I and class II types were obtained from metadata supplied by the sample provider rather than from assay-based typing. Results and caveats for the whole study, not just this receptor: How much clinical and demographic metadata was included differed by source and by participant, and the metadata was provided uncurated.

Notes on this clone: Its antigen is unknown. Qualities for individual bases were not recorded, and no much larger clone is one base off.

TCRbeta CDR3 regions were amplified from genomic DNA by means of the immunoSEQ Assay, a bias-controlled multiplex PCR. Per the original workflow: The number of nucleated cells in each sample was estimated by amplification of reference gene primers within the assay. To quantify the absolute abundance of each unique TCRbeta CDR3 rearrangement, sequence reads were collapsed and filtered. For each sample, productive Simpson clonality was calculated by taking the square root of Simpson's diversity index across productive rearrangements. The clones in this table, taken by TCRdb from immuneACCESS, are in-frame only. Not every clone is retained; where verified, under half of the shortfall comes from an unresolved V gene, and the cause of the rest is unknown. The DNA was the basis for D and trimming; V, J and clone size are from that table. In this sample the table shows about 250,000 clones, about 80% of which occur a single time. The top ten hold nearly 9% of the sample.

The collaborating institutions used their own protocols to collect whole blood in K2EDTA tubes. Collaborator samples were shipped for TCRbeta analysis as frozen whole blood, isolated PBMCs, or DNA extracted from either sample type. The CDR3 starts with the cysteine, ends with the phenylalanine, and has 14 residues. The kept DNA is CDR3 alone, 42 bases in frame from the first base. Between the V and J ends, shortened by 1 base and 3 bases respectively, the junction contains 10 bases. The germline V gene supplies CDR1 SGHRS and CDR2 YFSETQ. Sequenced input: peripheral blood. The rearranged chain carries TRBV5-1 and TRBJ1-1; the D gene is possibly TRBD1, with 5 bases matching. The source is an elderly man with acute or convalescent COVID-19. The nucleotides are TGCGCCAGCAGCTTGATCAGGGCGGACACTGAAGCTTTCTTT. Its coded protein is CASSLIRADTEAFF.